These T cell receptor beta chains were read from a single sample in a study of TIL therapy for anti-PD-1-resistant metastatic lung cancer. Measured with immunoSEQ multiplex PCR; TCRdb has only the in-frame clones, and not every one. The table includes tens of thousands of clones, less than 75% detected once. The sample here was tumor tissue, taken at baseline. Receptors were obtained from a person between 25 and 79 years old with non-small cell lung cancer. Each CDR3 is given without its conserved first and last residue. Each record gives: clone size, V gene, CDR3 length, J gene, D gene, CDR3 protein. D genes are given only for firm matches. Size values are once, few and many counts, or a class for expanded clones, and some rows have none.

few	TRBV27	10	TRBJ2-3	TRBD1	ASSQGADTQY
-	TRBV7-9	12	TRBJ2-7	-	ASSQGQGRYEQY
-	TRBV7-8	12	TRBJ1-1	-	ASSLGRANTEAF
few	TRBV5-1	12	TRBJ2-7	-	ASRLERGTHEQY
-	TRBV28	14	TRBJ2-7	TRBD2	ASSLFLAGVAYEQY
few	TRBV18	10	TRBJ1-2	-	ASSPGNYGYT
-	TRBV19	12	TRBJ1-3	-	ASSIVGSGNTIY
-	TRBV7-2	12	TRBJ2-7	-	ASSYGAGPYEQY
-	TRBV19	15	TRBJ1-5	-	ASSMGPGQGFGQPQH
-	TRBV6-5	13	TRBJ1-1	TRBD1	ASRTGQGMNTEAF
-	TRBV27	15	TRBJ1-6	TRBD1	ASSTLTGTAGEAPLH
-	TRBV5-1	14	TRBJ2-1	-	ASSLTSGTASREQF
-	TRBV19	11	TRBJ2-1	-	ASSKWGGYEQF
once	TRBV6-5	13	TRBJ2-5	TRBD2	ASSGSGGALETQY
-	TRBV4-2	13	TRBJ2-2	-	ASSQDGTNTGELF
few	TRBV6-6	12	TRBJ2-5	-	ASTVGGFRETQY
-	TRBV9	15	TRBJ2-1	TRBD2	ASSVGQSGGSYNEQF
-	TRBV5-4	13	TRBJ2-5	-	ASSLDRGGSETQY
-	TRBV6-6	13	TRBJ2-1	TRBD2	ASSSSGGAYNEQF
-	TRBV6-5	11	TRBJ2-1	-	ASSLGGWDEQF
-	TRBV19	13	TRBJ1-5	TRBD1	ATHRGQDSNQPQH
-	TRBV14	12	TRBJ1-1	-	ASSQEGRITEAF
-	TRBV6-6	13	TRBJ2-7	TRBD1	ASSDRDRTPYEQY
-	TRBV6-5	14	TRBJ2-2	-	ASSYAGRRDTGELF
-	TRBV2	11	TRBJ1-1	-	ASRSSMNTEAF
-	TRBV27	14	TRBJ2-2	TRBD2	ASSGLAGGRTGELF
-	TRBV27	11	TRBJ1-2	-	ASSFAGENGYT
-	TRBV9	13	TRBJ1-5	TRBD1	ASSAGTGGLQPQH
-	TRBV9	14	TRBJ2-1	TRBD2	ASSVGGTSGINEQF
-	TRBV7-2	13	TRBJ2-3	-	ASSPRTPSTDTQY
-	TRBV19	15	TRBJ2-6	-	ASSIGQGRAGANVLT
few	TRBV10-3	14	TRBJ1-6	TRBD1	ATGTGGVLANSPLH
-	TRBV27	14	TRBJ2-7	TRBD1	ASSFRTGSPIYEQY
-	TRBV2	12	TRBJ2-7	TRBD1	ASNPGTGGYEQY
-	TRBV19	11	TRBJ2-7	-	ASSLDRSYEQY
-	TRBV6-1	16	TRBJ2-3	TRBD2	ASSEAFPGRVVTDTQY
-	TRBV11-2	13	TRBJ2-4	-	ASSSQQGGKNIQY
-	TRBV28	11	TRBJ1-5	-	ATLDSSNQPQH
-	TRBV7-2	12	TRBJ2-2	-	ASSLTAGTGELF
-	TRBV15	10	TRBJ2-5	-	ATSRDLETQY
-	TRBV5-1	15	TRBJ2-1	TRBD2	ASSLPPPGGPGDEQF
-	TRBV27	12	TRBJ2-3	TRBD1	ASSSQGQTDTQY
-	TRBV11-2	13	TRBJ1-4	TRBD1	ASSYRGTVNEKLF
-	TRBV19	14	TRBJ2-7	-	ASSIPPARPNYEQY